This TCR beta chain stems from a study of response to subunit inactivated influenza vaccine. This CDR3 is built from 12 residues. Germline CDR1 and CDR2: MNHNS and SASEGT. Trimming took 7 bases from V and 5 from J, leaving 9 bases between them. TCRdb re-called the RT-PCR reads with MiXCR, one entry per CDR3 protein. The table has around 790,000 distinct CDR3 sequences, 20% to 25% seen once. The specimen comprised PBMCs from blood, sampled more than 4 days after vaccination. This sequence was found in a man aged 45-65 years who received an inactivated influenza vaccine. The V call is TRBV6-1, the J call TRBJ1-5, with a possible D match to TRBD1 (5 bases). Here the CDR3 DNA reads TGTGCCAGCATTGGCAGGGATCAGCCCCAGCATTTT. As protein: CASIGRDQPQHF.